The 29 T cell receptor beta chains in this list originate from one sample, sequenced in a study of blood T cell repertoires in COVID-19. The data were produced by immunoSEQ multiplex PCR, yet TCRdb's version contains in-frame clones alone and is incomplete. The top ten hold around 7.3% of the sample, which has some 120,000 clones, 85% to 90% seen once. The specimen was peripheral blood. These receptors were obtained from a man in his fifties or sixties with acute or convalescent COVID-19.

This chain connects TRBV18 to TRBJ1-5, with TRBD1 identical over 7 bases. V lost 6 bases to trimming and J lost 3 bases; unmatched junction nucleotides: 8. The germline CDR1 and CDR2 sequences are KGHSH and LQKENI. CDR3 length equals 15 residues. CDR3 sequence: CASSRTGDYNQPQHF. The CDR3 nucleotides read TGTGCCAGCTCCCGCACAGGGGATTACAATCAGCCCCAGCATTTT.

There are a few counts of this clone. V is TRBV6-4 and J is TRBJ2-2; 10 nucleotides line up with TRBD2. The germline gives CDR1 MRHNA, CDR2 SNTAGT. V shed 6 bases and J 4 bases; nucleotides not matched to a gene: 8. The CDR3 has 16 residues. CDR3 sequence: CASSPSGRLGTGELFF. CDR3 coding DNA: TGTGCCAGCAGCCCTAGCGGGAGATTGGGCACCGGGGAGCTGTTTTTT.

With respect to this clone: Germline is not matched at one junction end, which may reflect a read error. The genes are TRBV24-1 and TRBJ1-2, with D possibly being TRBD1 (6 bases). The CDR3 loop spans 14 amino acids. Per germline, CDR1 KGHDR and CDR2 SFDVKD. The CDR3 region has the DNA TGCGCCACCAGTGATGATGACAGGTTCTATGGCTACACCTTC. It yields the protein CATSDDDRFYGYTF.

The genes are TRBV6-5 and TRBJ2-2, with 7 bases lining up with TRBD2. V shed 8 bases and J 3 bases; nucleotides not matched to a gene: 6. Germline V gene lookup returns CDR1 MNHEY and CDR2 SVGAGI. The CDR3 is 14 amino acids. CDR3 DNA sequence: TGTGCCAGCTCCCGTGGGGGGGACACCGGGGAGCTGTTTTTT. Protein product: CASSRGGDTGELFF.

V and J are TRBV14 and TRBJ2-2; TRBD2 is a possible D gene (5 bases). The germline gives CDR1 SGHDN, CDR2 FVKESK. The CDR3 sequence is 13 residues long. V lost 2 bases, J lost 5 bases, and 6 bases lay in between. Here the CDR3 reads CASSQRGTGELFF. DNA for the CDR3: TGTGCCAGCAGCCAACGAGGGACCGGGGAGCTGTTTTTT.

CDR3 residues: CASSKWGQGEMNTEAFF. CDR3 bases: TGTGCCAGCAGCAAATGGGGACAGGGAGAGATGAACACTGAAGCTTTCTTT. The J gene is TRBJ1-1, the V gene TRBV21-1; TRBD1 was called by the table and not checked on the DNA. TRBV21-1 has pseudogene status. The CDR3 spans 17 residues.

The J gene is TRBJ2-1, the V gene TRBV4-1; 7 nucleotides align to TRBD2. The V gene's germline CDR1 is MGHRA and CDR2 YSYEKL. The trim removed 0 bases at V and 6 bases at J, leaving 8 bases unmatched. This CDR3 spans 16 amino acids. CDR3 sequence (DNA): TGCGCCAGCAGCCAAGACCCCGGGACGGGAGGCAATGAGCAGTTCTTC. Translation gives CASSQDPGTGGNEQFF.

The genes are TRBV7-2 and TRBJ2-1, with D possibly being TRBD2 (5 bases). With 3 bases removed from V and 0 bases from J, the gap between germline ends came to 12 bases. The germline gives CDR1 SGHTA, CDR2 FQGNSA. This CDR3 is 16 amino acids long. In DNA, the CDR3 is TGTGCCAGCAGCTTTCAAGCGGAGAGCTCCTACAATGAGCAGTTCTTC. Translated: CASSFQAESSYNEQFF.

The V call is TRBV18, the J call TRBJ2-7, with D perhaps TRBD1 (6 bases). V was clipped by 6 bases and J by 1 base, with 13 bases between them. Germline CDR1 reads KGHSH; CDR2 reads LQKENI. The CDR3 is made up of 14 amino acids. The chain's CDR3 is CASSRDRTSYEQYF. CDR3 DNA: TGTGCCAGCTCCCGAGACAGGACATCCTACGAGCAGTACTTC.

The chain couples TRBV11-2 to TRBJ1-2, with 9 bases that match TRBD1. The V segment lost 4 bases and the J segment 2 bases; nucleotides outside the gene matches: 5. The length of the CDR3 is 15 residues. Germline-derived CDR1 and CDR2 are SGHAT and FQNNGV. The CDR3 DNA reads as TGTGCCAGCAGCTCATGGACAGGGGAGAACTATGGCTACACCTTC. Protein product: CASSSWTGENYGYTF.

The V and J genes are TRBV18 and TRBJ2-5; D possibly corresponds to TRBD2 (6 bases). In germline, CDR1 is KGHSH, CDR2 LQKENI. This CDR3 has 13 residues. The V and J ends lost 0 bases and 5 bases respectively, with 7 bases between them. CDR3 nucleotides: TGTGCCAGCTCACCACCAGGGAGGGAGACCCAGTACTTC. This sequence encodes CASSPPGRETQYF.

This clone is a singleton in its sample. V is TRBV11-2 and J is TRBJ2-3; 7 nucleotides align to TRBD2. Germline V CDR1 and CDR2: SGHAT, FQNNGV. The ends lost 2 bases at V and 6 bases at J; junction bases unmatched: 5. The CDR3 has 14 amino acids. The CDR3 DNA reads as TGTGCCAGCAGCTTATTCCCGGGGGGTGATACGCAGTATTTT. It encodes CASSLFPGGDTQYF. Variable domain in full (rest from reference TRBV11-2 and TRBJ2-3): EAGVAQSPRYKIIEKRQSVAFWCNPISGHATLYWYQQILGQGPKLLIQFQNNGVVDDSQLPKDRFSAERLKGVDSTLKIQPAKLEDSAVYLCASSLFPGGDTQYFGPGTRLTVL.

The rearrangement links TRBV4-3 to TRBJ2-1; 11 nucleotides line up with TRBD2. This CDR3 region has 17 residues. CDR1 is LGHNA and CDR2 is YSLEER in the germline V gene. The ends lost 1 base at V and 5 bases at J; junction bases unmatched: 7. The CDR3 sequence: CASSQGTKGLADNEQFF. The DNA of the CDR3 is TGCGCCAGCAGCCAAGGAACCAAGGGACTAGCGGACAATGAGCAGTTCTTC.

The V and J genes are TRBV30 and TRBJ2-7; 12 nucleotides match TRBD1. CDR1 and CDR2 from the germline V gene are GTSNPN and SVGIG (reference sequence). The CDR3 covers 13 residues. V was pared by 5 bases and J by 7 bases, with 6 bases of the junction left unmatched. The CDR3 sequence is CAWARDRGLEQYF. The CDR3 nucleotides are TGTGCCTGGGCGCGGGACAGGGGGCTTGAGCAGTACTTC.

This CDR3 reads CASSQVRSNEKLFF. In nucleotides, the CDR3 is TGCGCCAGCAGCCAAGTCAGGTCTAATGAAAAACTGTTTTTT. V usage is TRBV4-3 and J usage is TRBJ1-4; no firm D call. This CDR3 is built from 14 residues. V was pared by 1 base and J by 3 bases, with 6 bases between. Germline V gives CDR1 LGHNA, CDR2 YSLEER.

This clone was observed a single time. The chain is built from TRBV6-4 and TRBJ1-1; D perhaps matches TRBD1 (6 bases). V was clipped by 4 bases and J by 1 base, with 16 bases between them. In germline, CDR1 is MRHNA, CDR2 SNTAGT. The CDR3 totals 16 residues. As DNA, the CDR3 is TGTGCCAGCAGTGTCTTCCCCGGGACAAAGAACACTGAAGCTTTCTTT. Translating gives CASSVFPGTKNTEAFF.

This rearrangement joins TRBV18 to TRBJ1-1; no reliable D call. Germline V CDR1 and CDR2: KGHSH, LQKENI. The V end was cut by 6 bases, the J end by 3 bases, with 11 bases between. CDR3 length: 13 amino acids. The CDR3 nucleotides read TGTGCCAGCTCCGCGAGGAAGGACACTGAAGCTTTCTTT. Protein sequence: CASSARKDTEAFF.

The V gene is TRBV24-1, the J gene TRBJ2-1, with 7 bases lining up with TRBD2. Looked up from germline, CDR1 is KGHDR and CDR2 is SFDVKD. The trim removed 7 bases at V and 7 bases at J, leaving 15 bases unmatched. This CDR3 contains 16 residues. CDR3 in amino acids: CATSFLGTGGLNEQFF. For the CDR3, the DNA is TGTGCCACCAGCTTCCTAGGGACGGGAGGCTTGAATGAGCAGTTCTTC.

The genes are TRBV6-5 and TRBJ2-1; 10 nucleotides align to TRBD2. CDR1 MNHEY and CDR2 SVGAGI come from the germline V gene. The CDR3 length is 15 residues. V lost 5 bases and J lost 3; bases outside the gene matches: 4. The CDR3 spells CASSRLAGDYNEQFF. The CDR3, as DNA: TGTGCCAGCAGTCGCCTAGCGGGAGACTACAATGAGCAGTTCTTC.

This rearrangement joins TRBV2 to TRBJ2-1; 7 nucleotides match TRBD1. In germline, CDR1 is SNHLY, CDR2 FYNNEI. The CDR3 consists of 15 residues. V lost 6 bases and J lost 0; bases outside the gene matches: 5. CDR3 sequence (DNA): TGTGCCAGCAGCTTGACAGGGAGCTCCTACAATGAGCAGTTCTTC. Its protein product is CASSLTGSSYNEQFF.

This chain links TRBV9 with TRBJ2-2; no clear D. The V gene's germline CDR1 is SGDLS and CDR2 YYNGEE. Trimming removed 3 bases at V and 7 bases at J, with 10 bases between. The CDR3 totals 13 residues. As DNA, the CDR3 is TGTGCCAGCAGCGAGAGCCCTAGCGGGGAGCTGTTTTTT. This gives the protein CASSESPSGELFF.

This chain joins TRBV6-5 and TRBJ2-7, with 7 bases aligning to TRBD1. V lost 6 bases, J lost 2 bases, and 7 bases stayed unmatched. Germline loops: CDR1 MNHEY, CDR2 SVGAGI. This CDR3 region has 14 residues. CDR3 sequence (DNA): TGTGCCAGCAGACTAACAGGGGCACCCTACGAGCAGTACTTC. It codes for CASRLTGAPYEQYF.

The V and J genes are TRBV6-6 and TRBJ2-6; tentative D call: TRBD2 (6 bases). V shed 5 bases and J shed 0 bases, with 11 bases lying between them. The CDR3 consists of 16 residues. CDR1 is MNHNY, CDR2 SVGAGI, per germline (reference sequence). The DNA of the CDR3 is TGTGCCAGCAGTGGAGGGACGGCCTCTGGGGCCAACGTCCTGACTTTC. Translated, it gives CASSGGTASGANVLTF.

The V call is TRBV19, the J call TRBJ2-7; 9 bases fit TRBD1. The CDR3 has 14 residues. With V trimmed by 4 bases and J by 5 bases, 6 bases remained unmatched. The germline V gene has CDR1 LNHDA and CDR2 SQIVND (reference sequence). The DNA of the CDR3 is TGTGCCAGTAGTAAGGGACAGGGTTTCGACGAGCAGTACTTC. As protein: CASSKGQGFDEQYF.

The chain joins TRBV2 to TRBJ1-2; 9 positions match TRBD1. The trim removed 6 bases at V and 5 bases at J, leaving 10 bases unmatched. The CDR3 sequence is 15 residues long. Germline CDR1 reads SNHLY; CDR2 reads FYNNEI. CDR3 sequence: CASRRTGEDGYGYTF. The CDR3 nucleotides read TGTGCCAGCAGAAGGACAGGGGAAGATGGATATGGCTACACCTTC.

The chain employs TRBV30 and TRBJ1-1; no firm D call. Trimming shortened V by 4 bases and J by 3 bases, and 15 bases separated the two germline ends. Germline values: CDR1 GTSNPN, CDR2 SVGIG (reference sequence). The CDR3 runs to 14 residues. The CDR3 coding sequence is TGTGCCTGGACCCCTCACTCTGGGCACACTGAAGCTTTCTTT. Translated: CAWTPHSGHTEAFF.

The rearrangement links TRBV6-5 to TRBJ1-2, with 9 bases aligning to TRBD1. Germline V gene data show CDR1 as MNHEY and CDR2 as SVGAGI. The ends lost 0 bases at V and 1 base at J; junction bases unmatched: 3. CDR3 length equals 16 residues. CDR3 amino acids: CASSYSWTGVNYGYTF. CDR3 DNA sequence: TGTGCCAGCAGTTACTCTTGGACAGGGGTTAACTATGGCTACACCTTC.

The J gene is TRBJ2-7, the V gene TRBV10-3, with D possibly being TRBD1 (7 bases). V was cut by 9 bases and J by 3 bases, with 15 bases left in between. This CDR3 comprises 13 residues. The germline gives CDR1 ENHRY, CDR2 SYGVKD. CDR3 sequence: CAMFQGGGYEQYF. The CDR3 nucleotides are TGTGCCATGTTTCAGGGGGGCGGCTACGAGCAGTACTTC.

The CDR3 sequence is CASSRAGTTTNEKLFF. CDR3 DNA: TGTGCCAGCAGCCGTGCCGGGACAACAACTAATGAAAAACTGTTTTTT. This rearrangement joins TRBV7-9 to TRBJ1-4; possibly TRBD1 for D (6 bases). Deletions cut 5 bases from V and 0 bases from J, with 13 bases between. The germline CDR1 and CDR2 sequences are SEHNR and FQNEAQ (reference sequence). The CDR3 sequence is 16 residues long.